This entry lists 17 T cell receptor beta chains sequenced from one sample in a study of T cells in women clearing cervical HPV infection (dated by TCRdb to between 2017 and 2018). Library creation used the immunoSEQ multiplex PCR assay. This is the immuneACCESS table as TCRdb keeps it, with only in-frame sequences that have V and J called. A part of the clones is gone; compared with another copy, unresolved V genes explain less than half, and the rest is unexplained. In this sample's table one finds some 46,000 clones. 35% to 45% of the sample belongs to the ten largest clones. The sequenced material came from blood buffy coat. These receptors were obtained from a woman between 18 and 69 years old with a cervical HPV16 infection that either progressed to CIN3+ or cleared (not recorded which).

Comment on this clone: The CDR3 is cut off 3 residues early in the read; its end comes from the germline J gene. The V and J genes are TRBV7-2 and TRBJ2-4, with D unclear. Germline V gene sequence: CDR1 SGHTA, CDR2 FQGNSA. This CDR3 is 12 amino acids long. The CDR3 DNA, read in part, is TGTGCCAGCAGCTTTAACTCCGGTGGT. Its protein is CASSFNSGG. The entire CDR3 protein reads CASSFNSGGQYF.

Concerning this clone itself: The sequence runs out 3 residues before the end of the CDR3; the remainder is reconstructed from the germline J gene. The chain couples TRBV5-1 to TRBJ1-5, with D possibly being TRBD1 (5 bases). The V gene's germline CDR1 is SGHRS and CDR2 YFSETQ. CDR3 length equals 14 residues. CDR3 DNA (partial): TGCGCCAGCACCACCCGGACTAGCGGGGCCCCC. It is translated as CASTTRTSGAP. The entire CDR3 reads CASTTRTSGAPQHF. The whole variable domain, filled in from reference TRBV5-1 and TRBJ1-5, reads KAGVTQTPRYLIKTRGQQVTLSCSPISGHRSVSWYQQTPGQGLQFLFEYFSETQRNKGNFPGRFSGRQFSNSRSEMNVSTLELGDSALYLCASTTRTSGAPQHFGDGTRLSIL.

Notes on this clone: The read ends 3 residues before the CDR3 terminus; that terminus is restored from the germline J gene. This rearrangement joins TRBV9 to TRBJ2-7, with D uncertain. The CDR3 has 14 amino acids. Germline V gene sequence: CDR1 SGDLS, CDR2 YYNGEE. V gave up 5 bases and J gave up 2 bases, with 14 bases separating them. The CDR3 is CASSASFGPYEQYF. The CDR3 bases that were read are TGTGCCAGCAGTGCATCTTTCGGTCCCTACGAG.

Comments on this clone: The read stops 3 residues short of the end of the CDR3; the missing end is completed from the germline J gene. The chain carries TRBV19 and TRBJ2-2; maybe TRBD1 (5 bases). Germline CDR1 LNHDA, CDR2 SQIVND (reference sequence). The CDR3 loop spans 17 amino acids. The CDR3 bases that were read are TGTGCCAGTAGTCGAGGCCTATCTGGGGATGGGGCCAACGTG. Amino acids: CASSRGLSGDGANV. The whole CDR3 is CASSRGLSGDGANVLFF.

Remarks on this clone: The read gets to within 3 residues of the CDR3 end, and the germline J gene fills in the rest. The chain carries TRBV29-1 and TRBJ2-3, with TRBD2 matching 8 bases. This CDR3 is 15 amino acids long. Per the germline V gene, CDR1 is SQVTM and CDR2 is ANQGSEA. V shed 1 base, J shed 0 bases, and the junction held 3 bases outside the gene matches. Partial CDR3 DNA: TGCAGCGTTGAAGGTCGGGGGGGTAGCACAGATACG. Its protein is CSVEGRGGSTDT. The complete CDR3 reads CSVEGRGGSTDTQYF.

According to its frequency, this clone is medium-sized (0.01 to 0.1%). The read is 3 residues too short to cover the CDR3 end, so that end is filled in from the germline J gene. Other DNA sequences within the sample encode an identical CDR3. The chain is built from TRBV5-1 and TRBJ2-5, with TRBD2 identical over 12 bases. The germline CDR1 and CDR2 sequences are SGHRS and YFSETQ. The CDR3 is 15 residues long. The junction had 6 bases not matched to a gene; V was cut back by 5 bases and J by 4 bases. CDR3 bases read: TGCGCCAGCAGTCCTAGCGGGGGGGCCGGAGAGACC. Its protein is CASSPSGGAGET. The entire CDR3 reads CASSPSGGAGETQYF.

Of note for this clone: The CDR3 extends 3 residues past the end of the read, so its final part is completed from the germline J gene. The V and J genes are TRBV18 and TRBJ1-5; 8 nucleotides agree with TRBD1. This CDR3 has 14 amino acids. Germline CDR1 and CDR2: KGHSH and LQKENI. The trim removed 3 bases at V and 6 bases at J, leaving 4 bases unmatched. The sequenced CDR3 bases are TGTGCCAGCTCACCGGACAGGGACCCTCAGCCC. Amino acids: CASSPDRDPQP. From start to end, the CDR3 is CASSPDRDPQPQHF.

About this clone: The CDR3 end is not reached by the read, which stops 3 residues before it; the germline J gene fills it in. The V call is TRBV19, the J call TRBJ2-1; the D gene is possibly TRBD2 (6 bases). Looked up from germline, CDR1 is LNHDA and CDR2 is SQIVND (reference sequence). V was pared by 6 bases and J by 8 bases, with 14 bases between. CDR3 size: 13 residues. The CDR3 DNA, read in part, is TGTGCCAGTAGCCCAGGCGGGGCCGATGAG. It encodes CASSPGGADE. The complete CDR3 reads CASSPGGADEQFF.

A note on this clone: Mismatch with germline at one junction end may stem from a read error. Read data end 3 residues before the CDR3 end; the end is taken from the germline J gene. The gene calls are TRBV7-3 and TRBJ2-1, with TRBD2 identical over 8 bases. The CDR3 is 15 amino acids. The germline V gene has CDR1 SGHTA and CDR2 FQGTGA. CDR3: CAGSLLLAGYNEQFF. CDR3 DNA, as far as it was read: TGTGCCGGCAGCTTACTCCTAGCGGGCTACAATGAG.

The sequenced part of the CDR3 DNA is TGTGCCAGCAGCCCGAAAGGGACAGGGCGAGAGACC. It specifies CASSPKGTGRET. The entire CDR3 is CASSPKGTGRETQYF. The rearrangement uses TRBV7-3 and TRBJ2-5; the match to TRBD1 covers 9 bases. The DNA ends 3 residues before the CDR3 does, and the rest of the CDR3 is filled in from the germline J gene. Germline CDR1 and CDR2: SGHTA and FQGTGA. CDR3 length: 15 residues. Trimming took 5 bases from V and 4 from J; bases not matched to a gene: 8.

About this clone: The missing CDR3 end, 3 residues past where the read stops, is filled in from the germline J gene. The V gene is TRBV20-1, the J gene TRBJ1-5, with no clear D. Trimming left V 4 bases short and J 2 bases short, with 12 bases between. Germline V CDR1 and CDR2: DFQATT, SNEGSKA (reference sequence). The CDR3 covers 14 residues. Incomplete CDR3 DNA: TGCAGTGCTATCTCCTACGGGGGCAATCAGCCC. Its protein is CSAISYGGNQP. The entire CDR3 is CSAISYGGNQPQHF.

On this clone itself: The CDR3 end falls 3 residues outside the read, so it is completed with the germline J gene. This chain uses TRBV19 with TRBJ1-1, with 10 bases matching TRBD1. V gave up 3 bases and J gave up 0 bases; unmatched junction bases: 4. CDR3 length: 16 residues. Germline CDR1 is LNHDA and CDR2 is SQIVND (reference sequence). The CDR3 spells CASSILGQGMNTEAFF. CDR3 DNA, as far as it was read: TGTGCCAGTAGTATCCTGGGACAGGGGATGAACACTGAA.

Details on this clone: One end of the junction is discordant with germline, which a read error may explain. The read ends 3 residues before the CDR3 terminus; that terminus is restored from the germline J gene. This sequence joins TRBV7-6 and TRBJ2-7; D not certain. The CDR3 contains 16 residues. CDR1 and CDR2 from the germline V gene are SGHVS and FNYEAQ. The CDR3 loop is CASSLKPDNSVYEQYF. CDR3 bases read: TGTGCTAGCAGCTTAAAACCCGACAATTCCGTCTACGAG.

The CDR3 is CSARVAVAGDRETQYF. The CDR3 bases that were read are TGCAGTGCTAGAGTCGCGGTAGCGGGAGACCGAGAGACG. The V and J genes are TRBV20-1 and TRBJ2-3; 9 nucleotides agree with TRBD2. Sequencing ends 3 residues short of the CDR3 end; the germline J gene provides the rest. CDR3 size: 16 residues. From germline, CDR1 is DFQATT and CDR2 SNEGSKA (reference sequence).

Concerning this clone: The observed sequence ends 3 residues before the CDR3 terminus, with the missing tail filled in from the germline J gene. The chain recombines TRBV18 with TRBJ2-5; 8 nucleotides line up with TRBD2. With V trimmed by 0 bases and J by 2 bases, 5 bases remained unmatched. Germline V gene lookup returns CDR1 KGHSH and CDR2 LQKENI. CDR3 length equals 16 residues. The part of the CDR3 DNA that was read is TGTGCCAGCTCACCACCGAATAGCGGGATTCAAGAGACC. Translating gives CASSPPNSGIQET. The CDR3 in full is CASSPPNSGIQETQYF.

To note about this clone: The read terminates 3 residues before the CDR3 end, so the remaining end is supplied by the germline J gene. The genes are TRBV7-3 and TRBJ2-1; 12 nucleotides line up with TRBD2. In germline, CDR1 is SGHTA, CDR2 FQGTGA. This CDR3 comprises 16 residues. V was clipped by 5 bases and J by 5 bases; unmatched bases: 7. This chain's CDR3 is CASSPSGLAGHNEQFF. The CDR3 DNA, read in part, is TGTGCCAGCAGCCCTTCAGGACTAGCGGGACACAATGAG.

CDR3 loop: CASSYSIETQYF. CDR3 DNA, as far as it was read: TGTGCCAGCAGTTACTCGATAGAGACG. The chain carries TRBV6-2 or TRBV6-3 and TRBJ2-3; D uncertain. The CDR3 extends 3 residues past the end of the read, so its final part is completed from the germline J gene. CDR3 length: 12 amino acids. CDR1 is MNHEY and CDR2 is SVGEGT in the germline V gene.